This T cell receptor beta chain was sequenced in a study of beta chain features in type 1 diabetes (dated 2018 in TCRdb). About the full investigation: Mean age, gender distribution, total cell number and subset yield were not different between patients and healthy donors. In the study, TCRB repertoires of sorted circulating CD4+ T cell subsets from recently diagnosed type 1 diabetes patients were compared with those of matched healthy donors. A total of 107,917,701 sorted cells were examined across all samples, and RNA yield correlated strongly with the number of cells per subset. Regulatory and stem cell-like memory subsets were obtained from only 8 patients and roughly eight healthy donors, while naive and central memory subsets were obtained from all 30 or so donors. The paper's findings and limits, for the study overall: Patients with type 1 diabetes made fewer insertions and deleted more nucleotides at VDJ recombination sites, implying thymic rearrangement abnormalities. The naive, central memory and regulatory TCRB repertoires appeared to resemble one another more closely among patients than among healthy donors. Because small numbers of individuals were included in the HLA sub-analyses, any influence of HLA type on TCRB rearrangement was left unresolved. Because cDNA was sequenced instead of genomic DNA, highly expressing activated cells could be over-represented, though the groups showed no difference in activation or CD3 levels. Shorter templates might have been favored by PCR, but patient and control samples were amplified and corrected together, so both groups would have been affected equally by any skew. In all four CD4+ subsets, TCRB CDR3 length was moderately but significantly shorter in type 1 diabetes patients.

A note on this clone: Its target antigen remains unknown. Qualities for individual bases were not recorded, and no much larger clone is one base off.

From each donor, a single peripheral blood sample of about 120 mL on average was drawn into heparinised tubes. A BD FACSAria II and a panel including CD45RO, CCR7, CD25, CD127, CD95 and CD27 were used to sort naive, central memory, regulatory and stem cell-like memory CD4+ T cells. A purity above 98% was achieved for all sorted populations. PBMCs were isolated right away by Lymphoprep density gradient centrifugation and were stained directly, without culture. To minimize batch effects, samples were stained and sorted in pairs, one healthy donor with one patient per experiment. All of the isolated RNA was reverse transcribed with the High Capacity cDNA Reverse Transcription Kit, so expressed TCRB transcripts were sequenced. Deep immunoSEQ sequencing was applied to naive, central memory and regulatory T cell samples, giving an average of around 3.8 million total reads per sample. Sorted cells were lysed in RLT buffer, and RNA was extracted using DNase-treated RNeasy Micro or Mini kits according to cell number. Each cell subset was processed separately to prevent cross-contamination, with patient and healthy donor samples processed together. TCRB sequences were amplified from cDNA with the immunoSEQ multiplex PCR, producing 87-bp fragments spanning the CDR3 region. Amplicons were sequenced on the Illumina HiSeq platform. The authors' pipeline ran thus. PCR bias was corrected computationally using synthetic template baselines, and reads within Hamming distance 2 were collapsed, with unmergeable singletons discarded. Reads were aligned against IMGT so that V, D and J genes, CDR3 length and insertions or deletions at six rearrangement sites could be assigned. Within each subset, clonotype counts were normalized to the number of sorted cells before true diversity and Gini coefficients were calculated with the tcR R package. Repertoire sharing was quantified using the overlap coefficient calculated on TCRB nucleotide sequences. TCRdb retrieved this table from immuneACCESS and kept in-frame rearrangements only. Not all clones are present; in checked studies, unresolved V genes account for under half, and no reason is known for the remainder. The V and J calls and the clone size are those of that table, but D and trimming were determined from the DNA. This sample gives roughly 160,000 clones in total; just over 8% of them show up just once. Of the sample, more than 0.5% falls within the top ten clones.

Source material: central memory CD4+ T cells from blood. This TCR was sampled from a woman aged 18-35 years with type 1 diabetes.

The DNA sequence is TGTGCCAGCCGGAGTAGCAATCAGCCCCAGCATTTT. Translation gives CASRSSNQPQHF. Recombination linked TRBV28 to TRBJ1-5; too little of a D gene remains to name it. Per the germline V gene, MDHEN is the CDR1 and SYDVKM is the CDR2. V is reduced by 8 bases and J by 0 bases, leaving a spacing of 5 bases between them. Taken from cysteine to phenylalanine, the CDR3 has 12 residues. Only CDR3 DNA is held: 36 bases, read in frame from base 1.